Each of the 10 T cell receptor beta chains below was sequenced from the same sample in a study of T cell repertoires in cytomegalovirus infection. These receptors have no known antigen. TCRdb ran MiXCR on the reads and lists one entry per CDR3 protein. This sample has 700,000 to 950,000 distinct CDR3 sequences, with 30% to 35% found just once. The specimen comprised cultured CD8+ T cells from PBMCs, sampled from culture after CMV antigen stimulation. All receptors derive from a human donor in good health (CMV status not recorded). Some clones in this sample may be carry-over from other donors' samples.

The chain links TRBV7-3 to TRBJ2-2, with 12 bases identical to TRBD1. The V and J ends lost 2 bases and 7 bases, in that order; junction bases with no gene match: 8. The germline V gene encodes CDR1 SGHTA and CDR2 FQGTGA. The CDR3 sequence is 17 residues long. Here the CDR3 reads CASSLEGTGGFNGELFF. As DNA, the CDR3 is TGTGCCAGCAGCTTAGAAGGGACAGGGGGCTTCAACGGGGAGCTGTTTTTT.

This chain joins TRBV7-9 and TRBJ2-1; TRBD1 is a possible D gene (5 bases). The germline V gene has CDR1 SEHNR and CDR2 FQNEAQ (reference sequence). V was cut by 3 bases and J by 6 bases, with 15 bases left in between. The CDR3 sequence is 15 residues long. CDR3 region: CASSLPGFGTNEQFF. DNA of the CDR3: TGTGCCAGCAGCTTGCCAGGGTTTGGTACCAATGAGCAGTTCTTC.

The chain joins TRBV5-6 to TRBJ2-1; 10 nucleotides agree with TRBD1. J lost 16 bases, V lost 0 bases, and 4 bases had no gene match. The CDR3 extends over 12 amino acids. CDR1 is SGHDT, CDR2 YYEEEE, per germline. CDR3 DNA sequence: TGTGCCAGCAGCTTGGGGGACAGGGGTGGCTTCTTC. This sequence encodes CASSLGDRGGFF.

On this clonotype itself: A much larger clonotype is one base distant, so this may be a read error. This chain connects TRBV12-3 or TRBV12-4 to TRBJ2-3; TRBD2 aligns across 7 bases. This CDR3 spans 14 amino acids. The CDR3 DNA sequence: TGTGCCAGCAGTGTAGCGGGCCCCGCAGATACGCAGTATTTT. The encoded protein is CASSVAGPADTQYF.

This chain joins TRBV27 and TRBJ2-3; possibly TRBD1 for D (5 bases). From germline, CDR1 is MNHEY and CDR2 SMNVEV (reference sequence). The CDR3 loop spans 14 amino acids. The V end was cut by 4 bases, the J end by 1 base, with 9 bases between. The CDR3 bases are TGTGCCAGCAGTTCAGGGTTTGGCACAGATACGCAGTATTTT. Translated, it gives CASSSGFGTDTQYF.

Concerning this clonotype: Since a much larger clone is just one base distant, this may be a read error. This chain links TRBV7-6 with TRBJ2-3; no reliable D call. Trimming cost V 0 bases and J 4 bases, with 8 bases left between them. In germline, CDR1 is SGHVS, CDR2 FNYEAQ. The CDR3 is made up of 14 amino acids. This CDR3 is CASSLANGADTQYF. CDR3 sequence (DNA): TGTGCCAGCAGCTTAGCAAATGGTGCAGATACGCAGTATTTT.

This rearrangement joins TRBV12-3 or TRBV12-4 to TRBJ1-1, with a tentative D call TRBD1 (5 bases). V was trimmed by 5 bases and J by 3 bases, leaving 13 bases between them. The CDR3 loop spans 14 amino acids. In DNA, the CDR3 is TGTGCCAGCAGTGCCGGGGCGGGGTACACTGAAGCTTTCTTT. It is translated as CASSAGAGYTEAFF.

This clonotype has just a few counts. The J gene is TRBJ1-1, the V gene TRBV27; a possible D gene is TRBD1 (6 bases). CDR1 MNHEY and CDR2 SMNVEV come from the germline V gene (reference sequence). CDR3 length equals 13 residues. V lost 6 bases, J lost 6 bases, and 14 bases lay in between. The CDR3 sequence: CASRQGGLAEAFF. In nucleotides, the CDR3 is TGTGCCAGCAGACAAGGGGGGCTTGCTGAAGCTTTCTTT.

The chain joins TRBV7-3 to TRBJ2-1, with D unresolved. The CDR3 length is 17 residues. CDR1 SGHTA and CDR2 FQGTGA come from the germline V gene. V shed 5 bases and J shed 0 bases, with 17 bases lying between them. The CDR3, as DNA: TGTGCCAGCAGCCCCCTTTCGACTGTCAACTCCTACAATGAGCAGTTCTTC. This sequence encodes CASSPLSTVNSYNEQFF.

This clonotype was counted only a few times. This CDR3 reads CSAGGQGRIYRTEETQYF. CDR3 DNA: TGCAGTGCTGGTGGACAGGGGCGAATCTACAGGACCGAAGAGACCCAGTACTTC. This chain connects TRBV20-1 to TRBJ2-5, with 9 nucleotides matching TRBD1. Germline assignment: CDR1 DFQATT and CDR2 SNEGSKA (reference sequence). The CDR3 extends over 18 amino acids. Trimming took 5 bases from V and 3 from J; bases not matched to a gene: 19.